The clone carrying this TCR beta chain rates as medium-sized. Its antigen is unknown. Original analysis: The study's classifier, a distant-metastasis tool for papillary thyroid cancer, was built using CDR3 differences across clinicopathological groups. TCRdb re-clonotyped the PCR reads via MiXCR. Here the V and J calls rest on TCRdb's processing, not on the authors' analysis. The data contain approximately 6,000 clones, approximately 29% of them singletons. This specimen belongs to a study of metastatic and nonmetastatic thyroid tumors. For the study at large: It was across blood and tumor or nodule tissue from malignant and benign thyroid patients that repertoires were compared.

Study findings and constraints: Across blood and tumor, TCR beta diversity in malignant thyroid tumors was reportedly significantly higher than in benign nodules.

From germline, CDR1 is SQVTM and CDR2 ANQGSEA. J gave up 5 bases and V 7 bases, and 5 bases lay outside the gene matches. The CDR3 extends over 12 amino acids. Nobody among the patients had been given any treatment before thyroid surgery. This clonotype was sampled from a female donor with papillary thyroid cancer or a benign thyroid nodule (not recorded which). Some clones in this sample may be carry-over from other donors' samples. Sample: tumor tissue. The gene calls are TRBV29-1 and TRBJ1-1; 9 nucleotides line up with TRBD1. The CDR3 coding sequence is TGCAGCGGCGGGACAGGGCCAACTGAAGCTTTCTTT. Protein product: CSGGTGPTEAFF.